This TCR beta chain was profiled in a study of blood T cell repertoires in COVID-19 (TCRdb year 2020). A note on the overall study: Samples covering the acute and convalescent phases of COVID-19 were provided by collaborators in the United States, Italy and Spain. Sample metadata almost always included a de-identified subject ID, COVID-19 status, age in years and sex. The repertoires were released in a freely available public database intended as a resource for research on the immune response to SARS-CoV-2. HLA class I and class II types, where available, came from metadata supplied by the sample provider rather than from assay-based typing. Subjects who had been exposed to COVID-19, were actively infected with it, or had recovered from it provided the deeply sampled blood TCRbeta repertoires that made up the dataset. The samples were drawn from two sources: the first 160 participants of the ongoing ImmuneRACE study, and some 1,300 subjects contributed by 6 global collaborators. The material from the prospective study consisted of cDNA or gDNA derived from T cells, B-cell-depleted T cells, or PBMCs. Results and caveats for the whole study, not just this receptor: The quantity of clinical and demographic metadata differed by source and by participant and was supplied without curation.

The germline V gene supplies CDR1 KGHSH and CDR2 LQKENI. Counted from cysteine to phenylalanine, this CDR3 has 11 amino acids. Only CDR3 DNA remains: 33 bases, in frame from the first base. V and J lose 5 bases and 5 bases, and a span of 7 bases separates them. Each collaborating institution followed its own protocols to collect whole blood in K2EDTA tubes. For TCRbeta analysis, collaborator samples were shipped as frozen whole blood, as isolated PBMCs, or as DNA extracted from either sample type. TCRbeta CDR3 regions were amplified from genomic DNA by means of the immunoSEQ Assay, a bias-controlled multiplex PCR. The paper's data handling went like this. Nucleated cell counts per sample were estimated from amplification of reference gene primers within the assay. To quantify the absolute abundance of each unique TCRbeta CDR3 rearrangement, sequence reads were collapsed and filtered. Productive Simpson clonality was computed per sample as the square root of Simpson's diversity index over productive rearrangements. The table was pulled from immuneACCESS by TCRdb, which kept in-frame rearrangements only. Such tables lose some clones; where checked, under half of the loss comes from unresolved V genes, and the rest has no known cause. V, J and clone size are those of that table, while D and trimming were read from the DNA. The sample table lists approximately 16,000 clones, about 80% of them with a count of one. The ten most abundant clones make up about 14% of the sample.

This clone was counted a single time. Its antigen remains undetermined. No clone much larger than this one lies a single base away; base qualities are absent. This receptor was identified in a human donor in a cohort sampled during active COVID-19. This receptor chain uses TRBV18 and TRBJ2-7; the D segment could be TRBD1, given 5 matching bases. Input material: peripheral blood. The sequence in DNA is TGTGCCAGCTCAGACAGCCACGAGCAGTACTTC. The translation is CASSDSHEQYF.